Here is one T cell receptor beta chain with its context. The TCR beta CDR3 regions underwent amplification using RNA transcripts as the source. The HTBI primer set was used in a first-round RT-PCR of the TCR CDR3. TCRdb used MiXCR to reprocess the multiplex PCR reads, holding one entry per CDR3 protein. The sample has 300,000 to 350,000 distinct CDR3 sequences; approximately 14% are singletons. This sample was included in a study of T cells in Graves' hyperthyroidism and ophthalmopathy. Looking at the study overall: Prior to any treatment, at the point of initial diagnosis, peripheral blood was collected.

Researchers defined stable Graves' hyperthyroidism as no ophthalmopathy progression within 18 months. Hyperthyroidism had been newly diagnosed in patients aged 18 to 65, and its duration was under 2 months. Lactation, pregnancy, other autoimmune disease or uncontrolled infection led to exclusion of patients. Looked up from germline, CDR1 is SGDLS and CDR2 is YYNGEE. The germline V and J ends were trimmed by 4 bases and 7 bases, with 14 bases remaining between them. The CDR3 has 14 amino acids. The chain uses TRBV9 and TRBJ1-4, with a tentative D call TRBD1 (5 bases). Input material: blood. The TCR was taken from a woman aged 25 to 39 with Graves' hyperthyroidism. The DNA for the CDR3 is TGTGCCAGCAGCCCCTCCGGGACCGCTGAAAAACTGTTTTTT. Residues: CASSPSGTAEKLFF.